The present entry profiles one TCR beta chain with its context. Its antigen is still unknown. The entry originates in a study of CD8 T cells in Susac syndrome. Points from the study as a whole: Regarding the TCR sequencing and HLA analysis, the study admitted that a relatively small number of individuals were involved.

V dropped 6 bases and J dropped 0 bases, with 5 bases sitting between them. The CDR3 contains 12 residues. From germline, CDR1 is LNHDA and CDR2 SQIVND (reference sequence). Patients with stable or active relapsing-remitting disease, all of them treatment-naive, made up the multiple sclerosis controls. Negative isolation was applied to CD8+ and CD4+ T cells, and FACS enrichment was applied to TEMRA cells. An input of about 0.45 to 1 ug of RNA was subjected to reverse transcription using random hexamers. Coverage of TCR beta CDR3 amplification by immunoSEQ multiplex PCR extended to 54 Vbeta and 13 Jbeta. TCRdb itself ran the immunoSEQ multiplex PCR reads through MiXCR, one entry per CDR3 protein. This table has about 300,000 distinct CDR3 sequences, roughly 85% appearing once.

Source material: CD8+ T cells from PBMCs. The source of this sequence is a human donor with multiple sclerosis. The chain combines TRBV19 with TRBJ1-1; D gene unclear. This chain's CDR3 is CASRDMNTEAFF. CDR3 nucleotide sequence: TGTGCCAGTAGAGACATGAACACTGAAGCTTTCTTT.